Included here is one TCR beta chain sequence, with context. The data were produced by immunoSEQ multiplex PCR, yet TCRdb's version contains in-frame clones alone and is incomplete. The data contain about 210,000 clones, approximately 90% of them seen just once; the ten biggest clones take up under 13%. This sample was included in a study of blood T cell repertoires in COVID-19. Study information: There were acute and convalescent COVID-19 samples, and they came from the United States, Italy and Spain. T cells, B-cell-depleted T cells, or PBMCs provided the cDNA or gDNA that served as material.

Source material: PBMCs or T cells enriched from blood (not recorded which). The TCR comes from a man aged 18 to 29 with acute COVID-19.

CDR3 bases: TGTGCTAGTGGTTTGGCTACGCAGCCCCAGCATTTT. Protein product: CASGLATQPQHF. The chain has TRBV12-5 and TRBJ1-5; D not resolved. The CDR3 loop spans 12 amino acids. Between the trimmed V and J ends, which lost 1 base and 7 bases, there was a span of 5 bases. Germline V CDR1 and CDR2: LGHNT, FRNRAP.